The present TCR beta chain was sequenced within a study of blood T cell repertoires in COVID-19. Turning to the study itself: Italy, Spain and the United States were the sources of the convalescent and acute COVID-19 samples. From T cells, B-cell-depleted T cells, or PBMCs came the material, which was cDNA or gDNA.

Germline-derived CDR1 and CDR2 are SGHDN and FVKESK. V was pared by 4 bases and J by 0 bases, with 10 bases between. This CDR3 is built from 15 residues. Original methodology: From reference gene primer amplification, estimates of nucleated cell counts were derived. Repertoires were generated with immunoSEQ multiplex PCR, while TCRdb's copy carries only in-frame clones and drops some. V, J and clone size reflect that table, while D and trimming were determined from the DNA. The top ten hold 1.2% of the sample, which has roughly 300,000 clones, around 82% seen once. This clone was seen a single time. The chain combines TRBV14 with TRBJ1-3; D uncertain. The TCR originated in a woman aged 50 to 60 with acute or convalescent COVID-19. The sample comprised peripheral blood. CDR3: CASSPRFSSGNTIYF. The DNA for the CDR3 is TGTGCCAGCAGCCCCAGGTTCAGCTCTGGAAACACCATATATTTT. The whole variable domain, filled in from reference TRBV14 and TRBJ1-3, reads EAGVTQFPSHSVIEKGQTVTLRCDPISGHDNLYWYRRVMGKEIKFLLHFVKESKQDESGMPNNRFLAERTGGTYSTLKVQPAELEDSGVYFCASSPRFSSGNTIYFGEGSWLTVV.